This is a list of T cell receptor beta chains from one sample in a study of early T cells in non-severe SARS-CoV-2 infection. A single record per CDR3 protein comes from TCRdb applying MiXCR to the 5' RACE reads. The sample holds about 70,000 distinct CDR3 sequences, roughly 14% seen once. The material sequenced was whole blood, taken at baseline. These receptors were taken from an adult who was a healthcare worker with PCR-confirmed SARS-CoV-2 infection or an uninfected control (not recorded which). CDR3s include the opening cysteine and the closing phenylalanine or tryptophan. Fields, in order: clone size, D gene, V gene, J gene, CDR3 DNA, CDR3 protein. The D gene is left open where the match is weak. For some rows the clone size is stated as once, few or many, or as a class when expanded; others skip it.

NA	NA	TRBV3-1	TRBJ1-2	TGTGCCAGCAGCCAAGGTTCGACAGTGGCTGGCTACACCTTC	CASSQGSTVAGYTF
NA	NA	TRBV29-1	TRBJ2-1	TGCAGCGTTGAAGGGGGGCAGGGACAGTTCTTC	CSVEGGQGQFF
few	TRBD1	TRBV30	TRBJ1-6	TGTGCCTGGAGGACAGGGAGTAATTCACCCCTCCACTTT	CAWRTGSNSPLHF
NA	NA	TRBV5-6	TRBJ2-3	TGTGCCAGCAGCTTGATGGCCGGGTCTTTCACAGATACGCAGTATTTT	CASSLMAGSFTDTQYF
many	TRBD2	TRBV14	TRBJ2-1	TGTGCCAGCAGCCAAGAAGGTCCAGCGGGAGGGTACAATGAGCAGTTCTTC	CASSQEGPAGGYNEQFF
few	TRBD1	TRBV28	TRBJ2-7	TGTGCCAGCAGATCTCCGGGACAGGGATTTTACGAGCAGTACTTC	CASRSPGQGFYEQYF
few	NA	TRBV19	TRBJ2-7	TGTGCCAGTAAGAAAGGCGGCTCCGACGAGCAGTACTTC	CASKKGGSDEQYF
few	TRBD1	TRBV7-2	TRBJ2-1	TGTGCCAGCAGCTTAGCGGGACAGGGGCTGGGGAATGAGCAGTTCTTC	CASSLAGQGLGNEQFF
many	NA	TRBV29-1	TRBJ2-6	TGCAGCGTTGAGAAGGACACTGACTCTGGGGCCAACGTCCTGACTTTC	CSVEKDTDSGANVLTF
few	TRBD2	TRBV4-1	TRBJ2-3	TGCGCCAGCAGCCAAGTCCAGGGAGCGGGAGAAGATACGCAGTATTTT	CASSQVQGAGEDTQYF
few	NA	TRBV12-3/TRBV12-4	TRBJ1-4	TGTGCCAGCAGTCCTCTGCCGAATGAAAAACTGTTTTTT	CASSPLPNEKLFF
many	TRBD2	TRBV11-2	TRBJ2-7	TGTGCCAGCAGCTCATCCCCTGCGGGAGCAAGCTACGAGCAGTACTTC	CASSSSPAGASYEQYF
few	NA	TRBV5-1	TRBJ1-1	TGCGCCAGCAGCTTGGGATTCGCAGGGCCAGCCATGAACACTGAAGCTTTCTTT	CASSLGFAGPAMNTEAFF
few	TRBD1	TRBV5-5	TRBJ2-1	TGTGCCAGCAGCTTGGGACAGGGGGCGACCTACAATGAGCAGTTCTTC	CASSLGQGATYNEQFF
few	NA	TRBV20-1	TRBJ2-5	TGCAGTGCTACTCCGGGAGCGGGCGGGAAAGAGACCCAGTACTTC	CSATPGAGGKETQYF
few	TRBD2	TRBV9	TRBJ2-7	TGTGCCAGCAGCGTAGAAGGGACTACCTACGAGCAGTACTTC	CASSVEGTTYEQYF
NA	NA	TRBV7-2	TRBJ2-2	TGTGCCAGCGGCCAAAGCGCCGGGGAGCTGTTTTTT	CASGQSAGELFF
NA	NA	TRBV11-2	TRBJ2-7	TGTGCCAGCAGCTACCAGAGAGTGCAGTACTTC	CASSYQRVQYF
many	NA	TRBV29-1	TRBJ2-7	TGCAGCGTTCCCGCCTCCTACGAGCAGTACTTC	CSVPASYEQYF
few	TRBD1	TRBV28	TRBJ2-7	TGTGCCAGCAGTCTGGTGGGACAGGGCCCCTACGAGCAGTACTTC	CASSLVGQGPYEQYF
few	NA	TRBV27	TRBJ2-2	TGTGCCAGCAGTTTTCCCTCTACCGGGACTCCCAACACCGGGGAGCTGTTTTTT	CASSFPSTGTPNTGELFF
many	TRBD1	TRBV6-4	TRBJ2-2	TGTGCCAGCCTGGACAGGGGCACCGGGGAGCTGTTTTTT	CASLDRGTGELFF
many	TRBD2	TRBV28	TRBJ2-7	TGTGCCAGCAGTTACAGCGGGAGCCCCGGGGCCTACGAGCAGTACTTC	CASSYSGSPGAYEQYF
NA	NA	TRBV7-9	TRBJ2-5	TGTGCCAGCAGTGGCGAGGGAGAGACCCAGTACTTC	CASSGEGETQYF
few	TRBD2	TRBV20-1	TRBJ2-1	TGCAGTGCTGCCCCCGGGACTAGCGGGAGAAATGAGCAGTTCTTC	CSAAPGTSGRNEQFF
many	NA	TRBV20-1	TRBJ2-1	TGCAGTGCTAGAGATTGGACGGCTGAGCAGTTCTTC	CSARDWTAEQFF
NA	NA	TRBV7-9	TRBJ2-1	TGTGCCAGCAGCCCGCCCGCCTCCCCACCCCCGGCCTTC	CASSPPASPPPAF
few	TRBD1	TRBV18	TRBJ1-1	TGTGCCAGCTCACCACCCCAGGGGGCGAACACTGAAGCTTTCTTT	CASSPPQGANTEAFF
few	TRBD2	TRBV7-2	TRBJ2-3	TGTGCCAGCAGCGCCCAACTAGCGGGAGGGCCCAGCACAGATACGCAGTATTTT	CASSAQLAGGPSTDTQYF
few	NA	TRBV21-1	TRBJ1-4	TGTGCCAGCAGCCCCCAGGGGGAAAAACTGTTTTTT	CASSPQGEKLFF
NA	TRBD1	TRBV9	TRBJ1-5	TGTGCCAGCAGCTTGACAGGGTCAGGCAATCAGCCCCAGCATTTT	CASSLTGSGNQPQHF
few	NA	TRBV21-1	TRBJ1-5	TGTGCCAGCAGCAAAGAAGGTGGGCAGGGGGATCAACGCCAGCCCCAGCATTTT	CASSKEGGQGDQRQPQHF
NA	TRBD2	TRBV18	TRBJ2-1	TGTGCCAGCTCACCACTAGCGGGAACGGTATACAATGAGCAGTTCTTC	CASSPLAGTVYNEQFF
NA	NA	TRBV5-1	TRBJ1-1	TGCGCCAGCAGCTCCGGAGGGGCGGCTGGTTACACTGAAGCTTTCTTT	CASSSGGAAGYTEAFF
many	TRBD2	TRBV28	TRBJ2-2	TGTGCCAGCAGGTTAGGAGGACTAGCCTCCGGGGAGCTGTTTTTT	CASRLGGLASGELFF
many	TRBD2	TRBV7-9	TRBJ2-7	TGTGCCAGCAGCCCGGGGGGGGCCAACCCCTACGAGCAGTACTTC	CASSPGGANPYEQYF
NA	NA	TRBV20-1	TRBJ2-3	TGCACTGGGGATACGCAGTATTTT	CTGDTQYF
many	TRBD2	TRBV3-1	TRBJ2-1	TGTGCCAGCAGCTTGGGACTAGCGGGGCGAAATGAGCAGTTCTTC	CASSLGLAGRNEQFF
NA	TRBD1	TRBV5-4	TRBJ1-1	TGTGCCAGCAGCTTGATAGGGACAGGGCCGGGAGAAGCTTTCTTT	CASSLIGTGPGEAFF
NA	NA	TRBV18	TRBJ2-5	TGTGCCAGCTCACAGGGATCCGAGACCCAGTACTTC	CASSQGSETQYF
many	NA	TRBV20-1	TRBJ1-1	TGCAGTGCTGTAGGCTGGGACGTCAAGGAGGAAGCTTTCTTT	CSAVGWDVKEEAFF
NA	NA	TRBV5-4	TRBJ1-2	TGTGCCAGCAGCACAATCTTCGGGGGGAACTATGGCTACACCTTC	CASSTIFGGNYGYTF
NA	NA	TRBV7-9	TRBJ1-1	TGTGCCAGCAGCTTACTGGCAGGGAGGACTGAAGCTTTCTTT	CASSLLAGRTEAFF
many	TRBD2	TRBV11-2	TRBJ2-6	TGTGCCAGCAGCTTAGGGCTTCCGGGACTAGCGCCGTCTGGGGCCAACGTCCTGACTTTC	CASSLGLPGLAPSGANVLTF
few	TRBD2	TRBV9	TRBJ2-7	TGTGCCAGCAGCCCGAGTGGGAGGGCCCACGAGCAGTACTTC	CASSPSGRAHEQYF
few	NA	TRBV30	TRBJ2-6	TGTGCCCTAACTAACCCACCCCGGCGGCCTGGGGCCAACGTCCTGACTTTC	CALTNPPRRPGANVLTF
NA	NA	TRBV28	TRBJ2-7	TGTGCCAGCAGTCTTAGGGACTCGAAAAAACTGTACGAGCAGTACTTC	CASSLRDSKKLYEQYF
many	TRBD2	TRBV7-2	TRBJ2-7	TGTGCCAGCAGCCCGGCTACTAGCGGGAGGATCTACGAGCAGTACTTC	CASSPATSGRIYEQYF
few	TRBD2	TRBV28	TRBJ2-7	TGTGCCAGCATCGCAGGAGGGCGCGGGAGGGGGACCTCCTACGAGCAGTACTTC	CASIAGGRGRGTSYEQYF